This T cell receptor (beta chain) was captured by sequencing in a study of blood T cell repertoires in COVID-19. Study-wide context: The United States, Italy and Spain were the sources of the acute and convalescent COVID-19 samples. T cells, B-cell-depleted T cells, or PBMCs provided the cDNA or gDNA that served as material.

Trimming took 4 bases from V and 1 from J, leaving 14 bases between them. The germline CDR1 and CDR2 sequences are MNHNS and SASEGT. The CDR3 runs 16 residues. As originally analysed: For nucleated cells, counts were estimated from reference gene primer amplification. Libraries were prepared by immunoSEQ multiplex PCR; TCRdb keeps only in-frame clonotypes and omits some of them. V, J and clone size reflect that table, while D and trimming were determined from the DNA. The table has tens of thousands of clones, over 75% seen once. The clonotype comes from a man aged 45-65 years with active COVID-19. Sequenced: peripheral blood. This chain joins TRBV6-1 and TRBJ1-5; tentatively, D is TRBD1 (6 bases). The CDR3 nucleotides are TGTGCCAGCAGTGGCGGGGGGAGGGGGAGCAATCAGCCCCAGCATTTT. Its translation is CASSGGGRGSNQPQHF.